The source of this TCR beta chain is a study of T cell changes during pregnancy in multiple sclerosis. The CDR3 spans 16 residues. V lost 4 bases to trimming and J lost 5 bases, with 18 bases between them. Germline V lookup: CDR1 SGHTA, CDR2 FQGNSA. The protocol was immunoSEQ multiplex PCR, while the TCRdb copy is restricted to in-frame clones and leaves out a portion. The repertoire holds roughly 110,000 clones, under 95% seen once, with less than 0.9% in the top ten. This TCR was recovered from a female donor in good health, enrolled as a control in a pregnancy study. The sample consisted of peripheral blood, taken in the third trimester of pregnancy. The rearrangement uses TRBV7-2 and TRBJ1-3; unclear D gene. The CDR3 loop reads CASSSNPGGMRNTIYF. The CDR3 DNA reads TGTGCCAGCAGCTCAAACCCAGGTGGTATGCGAAACACCATATATTTT.